The sequence of this T cell receptor beta chain was determined in a study of a mutant IDH1 vaccine in newly diagnosed glioma. The repertoire was sequenced with immunoSEQ multiplex PCR; TCRdb's copy has only in-frame clones and lacks some. Among about 88,000 clones, roughly 82% were seen once, and the ten largest hold about 5.6%. As for time point: baseline, week 1 (first vaccination visit). Described treatment: pre-vaccination baseline after standard-of-care therapy. Germline CDR1 GTSNPN, CDR2 SVGIG (reference sequence). After removal of 4 bases from V and 8 bases from J, the junction contained 8 bases not matched to a gene. The CDR3 covers 14 residues.

The sequence derives from a man aged 40-50 years with glioma. Some clones in this sample may be carry-over from other donors' samples. The chain joins TRBV30 to TRBJ2-3; 11 bases map to TRBD1. The sequenced sample was PBMCs, obtained from a glioma patient treated with radiotherapy, temozolomide or both. In DNA form, the CDR3 reads TGTGCCTGGACTGGGACAGGGGGAAGGGGTACGCAGTATTTT. The encoded protein is CAWTGTGGRGTQYF.